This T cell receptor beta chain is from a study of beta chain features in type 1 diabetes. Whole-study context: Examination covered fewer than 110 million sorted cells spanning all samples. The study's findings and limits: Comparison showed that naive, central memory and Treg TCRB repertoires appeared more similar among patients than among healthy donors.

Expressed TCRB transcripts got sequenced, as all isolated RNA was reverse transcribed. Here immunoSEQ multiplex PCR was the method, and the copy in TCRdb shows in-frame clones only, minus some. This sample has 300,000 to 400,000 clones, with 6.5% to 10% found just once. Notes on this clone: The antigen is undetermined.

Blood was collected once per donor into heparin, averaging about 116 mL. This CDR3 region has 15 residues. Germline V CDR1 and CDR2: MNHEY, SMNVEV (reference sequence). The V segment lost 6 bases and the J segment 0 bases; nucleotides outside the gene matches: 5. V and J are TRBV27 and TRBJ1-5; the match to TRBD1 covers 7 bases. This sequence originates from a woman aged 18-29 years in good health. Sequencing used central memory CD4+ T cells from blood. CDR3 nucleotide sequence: TGTGCCAGCAGCCCGAACAGGGGTAGCAATCAGCCCCAGCATTTT. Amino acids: CASSPNRGSNQPQHF.